The source of this TCR beta chain is a study of T cells after posttransplantation cyclophosphamide. Findings and limits, study-wide: Blood and skin or GI T cell repertoires showed limited TRB overlap. Recipient CMV seropositivity and CMV reactivation strongly tracked TRB clonality. Donor CD8+ memory clones often dominated recipient blood repertoires at later times.

Only in-frame clones appear in the TCRdb table, and some are missing; sequencing was by immunoSEQ multiplex PCR. Altogether some 47,000 clones are present, roughly 84% being singletons, with the ten largest covering about 3%. Points on this clone: As yet, its antigen is unknown.

This CDR3 has 17 residues. After removal of 1 base from V and 0 bases from J, the junction contained 8 bases not matched to a gene. The germline gives CDR1 SEHNR, CDR2 FQNEAQ (reference sequence). The TCR originated in a man aged 25-45 years with a blood cancer, CMV-positive, and with a related stem cell donor. The V and J genes are TRBV7-9 and TRBJ2-5; the match to TRBD2 covers 7 bases. Sample: PBMCs. The CDR3 sequence: CASSLVYPSGYQETQYF. The CDR3 DNA reads TGTGCCAGCAGCTTAGTTTATCCTAGCGGTTACCAAGAGACCCAGTACTTC.